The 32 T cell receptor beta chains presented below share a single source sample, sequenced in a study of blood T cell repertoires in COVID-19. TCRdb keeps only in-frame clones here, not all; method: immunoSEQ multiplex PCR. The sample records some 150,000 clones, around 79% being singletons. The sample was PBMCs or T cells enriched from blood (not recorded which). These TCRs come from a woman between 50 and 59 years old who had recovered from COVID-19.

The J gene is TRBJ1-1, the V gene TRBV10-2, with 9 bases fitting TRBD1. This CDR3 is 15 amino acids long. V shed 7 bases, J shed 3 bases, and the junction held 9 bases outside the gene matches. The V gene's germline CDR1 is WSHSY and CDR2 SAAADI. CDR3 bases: TGCGCCAGCACAACCGGGACAGGGACGTACACTGAAGCTTTCTTT. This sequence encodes CASTTGTGTYTEAFF.

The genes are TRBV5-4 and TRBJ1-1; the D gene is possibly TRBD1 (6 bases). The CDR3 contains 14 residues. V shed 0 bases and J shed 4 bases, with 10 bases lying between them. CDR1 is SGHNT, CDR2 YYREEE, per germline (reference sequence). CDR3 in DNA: TGTGCCAGCAGCTTGGGTGGGGGCGGCACTGAAGCTTTCTTT. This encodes CASSLGGGGTEAFF.

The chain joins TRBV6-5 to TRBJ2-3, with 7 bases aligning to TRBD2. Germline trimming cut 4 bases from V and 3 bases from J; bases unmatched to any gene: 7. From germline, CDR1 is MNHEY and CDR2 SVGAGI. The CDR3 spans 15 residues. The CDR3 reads CASSSGLRLTDTQYF. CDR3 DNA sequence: TGTGCCAGCAGTTCGGGACTAAGGTTGACAGATACGCAGTATTTT.

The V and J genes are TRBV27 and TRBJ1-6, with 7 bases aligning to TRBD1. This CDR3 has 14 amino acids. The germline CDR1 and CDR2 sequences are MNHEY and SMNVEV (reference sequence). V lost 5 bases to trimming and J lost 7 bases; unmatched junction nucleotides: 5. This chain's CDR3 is CASSHSGQNSPLHF. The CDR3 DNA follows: TGTGCCAGCAGTCACTCGGGACAGAATTCACCCCTCCACTTT.

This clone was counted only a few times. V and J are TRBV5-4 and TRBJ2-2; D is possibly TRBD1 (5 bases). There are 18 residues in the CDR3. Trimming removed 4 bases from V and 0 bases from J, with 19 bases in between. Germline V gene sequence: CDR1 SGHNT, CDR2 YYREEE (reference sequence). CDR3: CASSPKISRAANTGELFF. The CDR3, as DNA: TGTGCCAGCAGCCCGAAGATCTCCAGGGCCGCGAACACCGGGGAGCTGTTTTTT.

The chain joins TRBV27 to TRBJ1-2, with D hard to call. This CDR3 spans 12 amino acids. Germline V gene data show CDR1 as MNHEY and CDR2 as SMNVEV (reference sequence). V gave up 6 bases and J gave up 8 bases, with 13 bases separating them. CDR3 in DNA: TGTGCCAGCAGGGAGGCAGGTCGGGGCTACACCTTC. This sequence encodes CASREAGRGYTF.

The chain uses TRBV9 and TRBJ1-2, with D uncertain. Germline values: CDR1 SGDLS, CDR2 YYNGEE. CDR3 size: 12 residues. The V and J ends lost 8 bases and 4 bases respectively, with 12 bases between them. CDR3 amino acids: CASQQGSYGYTF. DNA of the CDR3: TGTGCCAGTCAGCAAGGGAGCTATGGCTACACCTTC.

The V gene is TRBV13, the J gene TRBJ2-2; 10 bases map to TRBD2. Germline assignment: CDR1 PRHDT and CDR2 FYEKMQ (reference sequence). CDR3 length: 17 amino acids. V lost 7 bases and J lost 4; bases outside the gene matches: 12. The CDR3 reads CASTFTPSGSSTGELFF. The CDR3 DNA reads TGTGCCAGCACCTTTACTCCTAGCGGGAGTAGCACCGGGGAGCTGTTTTTT.

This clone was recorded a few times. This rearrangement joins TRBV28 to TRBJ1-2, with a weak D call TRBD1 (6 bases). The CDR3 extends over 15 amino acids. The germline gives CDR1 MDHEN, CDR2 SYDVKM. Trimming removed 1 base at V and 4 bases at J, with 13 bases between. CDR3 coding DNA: TGTGCCAGCAGTTTATCCCCCGGACAGTCCTATGGCTACACCTTC. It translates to CASSLSPGQSYGYTF.

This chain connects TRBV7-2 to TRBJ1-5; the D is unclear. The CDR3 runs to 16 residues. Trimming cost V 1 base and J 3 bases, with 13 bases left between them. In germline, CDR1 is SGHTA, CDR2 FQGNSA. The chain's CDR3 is CASSLVWPGNNQPQHF. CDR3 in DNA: TGTGCCAGCAGCTTAGTATGGCCGGGGAACAATCAGCCCCAGCATTTT.

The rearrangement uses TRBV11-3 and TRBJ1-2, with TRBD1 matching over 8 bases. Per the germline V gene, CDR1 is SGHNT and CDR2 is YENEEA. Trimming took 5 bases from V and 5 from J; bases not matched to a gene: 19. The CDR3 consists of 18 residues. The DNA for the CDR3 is TGTGCCAGCAGCGGGAGTTGGACAGGGAGCTGGGGCGAGTATGGCTACACCTTC. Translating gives CASSGSWTGSWGEYGYTF.

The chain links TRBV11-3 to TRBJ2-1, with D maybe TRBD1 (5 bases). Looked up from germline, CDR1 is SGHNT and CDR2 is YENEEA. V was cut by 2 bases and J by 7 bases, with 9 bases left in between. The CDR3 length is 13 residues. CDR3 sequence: CASSLLGENEQFF. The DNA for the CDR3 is TGTGCCAGCAGCTTACTAGGGGAAAATGAGCAGTTCTTC.

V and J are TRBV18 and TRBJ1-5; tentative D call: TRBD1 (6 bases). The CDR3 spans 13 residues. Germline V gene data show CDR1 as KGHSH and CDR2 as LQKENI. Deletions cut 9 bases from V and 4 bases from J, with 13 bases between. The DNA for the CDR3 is TGTGCCAGAGTTATGAGGGGGAATCAGCCCCAGCATTTT. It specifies CARVMRGNQPQHF.

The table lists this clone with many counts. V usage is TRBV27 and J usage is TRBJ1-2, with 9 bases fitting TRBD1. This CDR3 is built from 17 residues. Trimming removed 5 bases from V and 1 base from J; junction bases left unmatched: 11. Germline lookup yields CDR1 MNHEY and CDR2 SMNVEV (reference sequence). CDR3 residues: CASSPQQGANLNYGYTF. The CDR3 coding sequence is TGTGCCAGCAGTCCCCAACAGGGGGCAAACCTTAACTATGGCTACACCTTC.

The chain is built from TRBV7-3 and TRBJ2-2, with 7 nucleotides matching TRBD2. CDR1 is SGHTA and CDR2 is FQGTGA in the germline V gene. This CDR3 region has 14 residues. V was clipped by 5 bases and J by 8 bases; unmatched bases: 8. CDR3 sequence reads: CASSRTAGEGELFF. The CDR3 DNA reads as TGTGCCAGCAGCCGGACGGCGGGAGAAGGGGAGCTGTTTTTT.

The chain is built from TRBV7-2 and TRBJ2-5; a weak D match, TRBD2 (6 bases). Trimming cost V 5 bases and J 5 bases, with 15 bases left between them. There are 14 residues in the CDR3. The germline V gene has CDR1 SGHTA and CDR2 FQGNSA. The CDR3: CASSPGEAWETQYF. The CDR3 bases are TGTGCCAGCAGCCCGGGGGAGGCTTGGGAGACCCAGTACTTC.

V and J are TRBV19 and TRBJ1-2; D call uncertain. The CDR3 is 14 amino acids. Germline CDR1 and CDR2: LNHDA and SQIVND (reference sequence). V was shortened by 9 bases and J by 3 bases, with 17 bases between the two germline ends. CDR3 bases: TGTGCCAGCCACACCCGAGGGCTCGACTATGGCTACACCTTC. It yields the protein CASHTRGLDYGYTF. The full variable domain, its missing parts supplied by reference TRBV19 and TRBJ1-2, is DGGITQSPKYLFRKEGQNVTLSCEQNLNHDAMYWYRQDPGQGLRLIYYSQIVNDFQKGDIAEGYSVSREKKESFPLTVTSAQKNPTAFYLCASHTRGLDYGYTFGSGTRLTVV.

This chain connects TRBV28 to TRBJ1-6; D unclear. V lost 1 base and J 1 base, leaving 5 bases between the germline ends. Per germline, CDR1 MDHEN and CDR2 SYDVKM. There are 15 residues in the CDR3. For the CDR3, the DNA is TGTGCCAGCAGTTTATCGGGGTCCTATAATTCACCCCTCCACTTT. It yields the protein CASSLSGSYNSPLHF.

The CDR3 DNA reads TGTGCCAGCAGCTTGCGACAGGGACAAGAGACCCAGTACTTC. Residues: CASSLRQGQETQYF. This chain connects TRBV9 to TRBJ2-5; 7 bases map to TRBD1. This CDR3 has 14 residues. From germline, CDR1 is SGDLS and CDR2 YYNGEE. V shed 4 bases and J 2 bases; nucleotides not matched to a gene: 5.

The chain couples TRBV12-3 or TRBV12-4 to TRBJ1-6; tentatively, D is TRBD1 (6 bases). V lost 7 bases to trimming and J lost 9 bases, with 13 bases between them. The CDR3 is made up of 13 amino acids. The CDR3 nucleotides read TGTGCCAGCAAGCGGGACATTGCTTCACCCCTCCACTTT. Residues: CASKRDIASPLHF.

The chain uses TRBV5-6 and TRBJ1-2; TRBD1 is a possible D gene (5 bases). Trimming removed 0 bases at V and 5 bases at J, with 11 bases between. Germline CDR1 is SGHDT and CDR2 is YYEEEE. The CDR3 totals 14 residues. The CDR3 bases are TGTGCCAGCAGCTTGGCCGAACGGGGGTATGGCTACACCTTC. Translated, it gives CASSLAERGYGYTF.

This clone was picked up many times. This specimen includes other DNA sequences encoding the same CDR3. The CDR3 loop is CASSPPRGNTGELFF. CDR3 in DNA: TGTGCCAGCTCACCCCCCAGGGGAAACACCGGGGAGCTGTTTTTT. The chain joins TRBV18 to TRBJ2-2, with TRBD1 as a possible D gene (6 bases). V was trimmed by 3 bases and J by 2 bases, leaving 10 bases between them. Germline V gives CDR1 KGHSH, CDR2 LQKENI. This CDR3 is built from 15 residues.

In DNA form, the CDR3 reads TGTGCCAGCAGGTCCGACTGGCCGAACACTGAAGCTTTCTTT. Its translation is CASRSDWPNTEAFF. The chain carries TRBV5-6 and TRBJ1-1; D gene ambiguous. The germline V gene encodes CDR1 SGHDT and CDR2 YYEEEE. The ends were cut back, 5 bases at V and 1 base at J, with 12 bases in the middle. The CDR3 contains 14 residues.

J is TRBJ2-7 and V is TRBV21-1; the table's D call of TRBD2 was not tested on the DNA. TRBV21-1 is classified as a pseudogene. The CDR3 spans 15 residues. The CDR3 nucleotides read TGTGCCAGCAGCACCCTAGCGGGTTCTCTCCACGAGCAGTACTTC. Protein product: CASSTLAGSLHEQYF.

The CDR3 sequence is CASSQDLGSGQPQHF. CDR3 DNA: TGTGCCAGCAGCCAAGACCTAGGGAGCGGTCAGCCCCAGCATTTT. The chain combines TRBV3-1 (or the pseudogene TRBV3-2) with TRBJ1-5; D remains ambiguous. V was shortened by 0 bases and J by 6 bases, with 12 bases between the two germline ends. CDR3 length: 15 amino acids. Germline values: CDR1 LGHDT, CDR2 YNNKEL (reference sequence).

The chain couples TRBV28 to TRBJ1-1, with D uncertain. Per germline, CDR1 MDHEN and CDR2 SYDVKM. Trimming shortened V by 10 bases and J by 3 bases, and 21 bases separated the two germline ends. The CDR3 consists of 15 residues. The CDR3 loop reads CATHPGGGGDTEAFF. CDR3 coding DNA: TGTGCCACCCACCCGGGAGGAGGCGGAGACACTGAAGCTTTCTTT.

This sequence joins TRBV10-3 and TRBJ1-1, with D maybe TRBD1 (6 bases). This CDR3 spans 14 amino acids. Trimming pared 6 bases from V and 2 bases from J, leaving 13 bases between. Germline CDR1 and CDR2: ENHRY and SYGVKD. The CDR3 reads CAIRGDKLNTEAFF. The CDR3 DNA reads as TGTGCCATCAGGGGGGACAAACTAAACACTGAAGCTTTCTTT.

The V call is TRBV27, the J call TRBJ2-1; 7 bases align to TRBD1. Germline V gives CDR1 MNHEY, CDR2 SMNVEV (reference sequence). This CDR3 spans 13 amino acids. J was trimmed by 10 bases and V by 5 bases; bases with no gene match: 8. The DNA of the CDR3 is TGTGCCAGCAGTGGAGACAGGGTCAACGAGCAGTTCTTC. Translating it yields CASSGDRVNEQFF.

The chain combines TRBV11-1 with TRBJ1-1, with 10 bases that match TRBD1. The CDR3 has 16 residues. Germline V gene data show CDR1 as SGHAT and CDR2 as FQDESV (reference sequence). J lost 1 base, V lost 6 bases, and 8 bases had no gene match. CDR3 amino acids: CASRPTGGQENTEAFF. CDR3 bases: TGTGCCAGCAGACCGACAGGGGGCCAAGAGAACACTGAAGCTTTCTTT. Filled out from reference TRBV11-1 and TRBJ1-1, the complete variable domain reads EAEVAQSPRYKITEKSQAVAFWCDPISGHATLYWYRQILGQGPELLVQFQDESVVDDSQLPKDRFSAERLKGVDSTLKIQPAELGDSAMYLCASRPTGGQENTEAFFGQGTRLTVV.

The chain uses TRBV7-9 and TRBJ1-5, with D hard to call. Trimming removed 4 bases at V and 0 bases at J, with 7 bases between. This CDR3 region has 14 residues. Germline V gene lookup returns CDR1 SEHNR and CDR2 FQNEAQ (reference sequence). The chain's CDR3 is CASSSQNSNQPQHF. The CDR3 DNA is TGTGCCAGCAGCTCCCAGAATAGCAATCAGCCCCAGCATTTT.

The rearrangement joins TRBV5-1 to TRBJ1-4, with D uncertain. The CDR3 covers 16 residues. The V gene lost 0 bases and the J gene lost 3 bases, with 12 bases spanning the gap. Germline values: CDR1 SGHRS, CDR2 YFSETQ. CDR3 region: CASSLGGLSPNEKLFF. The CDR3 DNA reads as TGCGCCAGCAGCTTGGGAGGGTTGAGCCCTAATGAAAAACTGTTTTTT. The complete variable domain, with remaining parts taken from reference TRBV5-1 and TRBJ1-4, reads KAGVTQTPRYLIKTRGQQVTLSCSPISGHRSVSWYQQTPGQGLQFLFEYFSETQRNKGNFPGRFSGRQFSNSRSEMNVSTLELGDSALYLCASSLGGLSPNEKLFFGSGTQLSVL.

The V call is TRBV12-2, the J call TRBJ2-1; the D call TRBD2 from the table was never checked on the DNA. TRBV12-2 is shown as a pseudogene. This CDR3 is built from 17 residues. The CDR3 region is CASRLEGVAGGLDEQFF. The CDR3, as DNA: TGTGCAAGTCGCTTAGAGGGAGTAGCGGGGGGGCTGGATGAGCAGTTCTTC.